This T cell receptor (beta chain) was recorded in a study of graft-versus-host responses after intestinal transplantation. Study-wide context: All recipients were transplanted with multivisceral, liver-intestinal, or isolated intestinal grafts. Recipients across the board were started on anti-thymocyte globulin induction, then kept on tacrolimus and steroids for two to four years.

With regard to this clone: What it recognizes is unknown.

Only in-frame clones appear in the TCRdb table, and some are missing; sequencing was by immunoSEQ multiplex PCR. The top ten clones hold roughly 6% of a sample with 86,000 or so clones, about 90% of them seen once. Study-wide points: Some patients had graft-donor T cell macrochimerism, and their allografts showed high graft-versus-host to host-versus-graft clonal ratios. Early declines in HvG clones that occurred post-transplant were associated with peak circulating GvH clone levels.

The V end was cut by 6 bases, the J end by 4 bases, with 7 bases between. CDR3 length equals 12 residues. Per germline, CDR1 MGHDK and CDR2 SYGVNS. The rearrangement uses TRBV25-1 and TRBJ2-1; D is uncertain. The clonotype originates from a human donor who received an intestinal transplant. Sequenced here: unstimulated CD8+ T cells sorted from spleen or lymph node cells, sampled before intestinal transplant. CDR3 in DNA: TGTGCCAGCAGGGACCAGTACAATGAGCAGTTCTTC. Amino acid sequence: CASRDQYNEQFF.